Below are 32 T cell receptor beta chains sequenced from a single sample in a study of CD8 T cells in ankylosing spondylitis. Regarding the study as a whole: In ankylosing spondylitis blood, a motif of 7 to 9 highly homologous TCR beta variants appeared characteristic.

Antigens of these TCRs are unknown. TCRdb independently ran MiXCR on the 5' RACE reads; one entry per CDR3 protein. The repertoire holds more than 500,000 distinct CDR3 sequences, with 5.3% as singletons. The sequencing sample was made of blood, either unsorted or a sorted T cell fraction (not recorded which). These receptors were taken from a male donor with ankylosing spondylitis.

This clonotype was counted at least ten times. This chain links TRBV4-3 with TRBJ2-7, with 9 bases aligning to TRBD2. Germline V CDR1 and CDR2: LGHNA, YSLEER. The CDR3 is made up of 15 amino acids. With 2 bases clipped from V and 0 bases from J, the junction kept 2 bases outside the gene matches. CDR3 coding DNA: TGCGCCAGCAGCCAACTAGCGGGAAACTCCTACGAGCAGTACTTC. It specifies CASSQLAGNSYEQYF.

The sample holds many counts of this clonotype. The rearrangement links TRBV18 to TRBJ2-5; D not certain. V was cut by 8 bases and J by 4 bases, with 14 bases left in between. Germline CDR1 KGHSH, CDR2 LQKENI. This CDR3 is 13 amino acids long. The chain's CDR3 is CASLLVDGETQYF. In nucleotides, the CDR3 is TGTGCCAGCCTTTTAGTGGATGGAGAGACCCAGTACTTC.

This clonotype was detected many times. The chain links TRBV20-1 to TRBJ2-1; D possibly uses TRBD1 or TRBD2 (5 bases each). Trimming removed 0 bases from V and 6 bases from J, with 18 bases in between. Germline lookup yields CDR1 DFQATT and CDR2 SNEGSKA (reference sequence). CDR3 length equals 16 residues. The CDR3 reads CSARDILGEKGNEQFF. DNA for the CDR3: TGCAGTGCTAGAGATATATTGGGGGAGAAGGGCAATGAGCAGTTCTTC.

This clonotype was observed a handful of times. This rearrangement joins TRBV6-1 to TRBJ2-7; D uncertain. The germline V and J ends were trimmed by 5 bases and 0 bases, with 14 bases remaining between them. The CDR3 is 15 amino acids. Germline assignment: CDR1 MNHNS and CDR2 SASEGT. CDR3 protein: CASSSPHQSSYEQYF. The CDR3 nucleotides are TGTGCCAGCAGTAGCCCCCACCAGAGCTCCTACGAGCAGTACTTC.

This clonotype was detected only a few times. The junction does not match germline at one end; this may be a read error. CDR3 DNA: TGCGCCAGCAGCTTGCTGCTCGGGCCTCCAGAGCTTTTT. Its translation: CASSLLLGPPELF. The V gene is TRBV5-1, the J gene TRBJ2-2; no definite D call. This CDR3 comprises 13 residues. Germline loops: CDR1 SGHRS, CDR2 YFSETQ. Full variable domain (outside the CDR3, taken from reference TRBV5-1 and TRBJ2-2): KAGVTQTPRYLIKTRGQQVTLSCSPISGHRSVSWYQQTPGQGLQFLFEYFSETQRNKGNFPGRFSGRQFSNSRSEMNVSTLELGDSALYLCASSLLLGPPELFGEGSRLTVL.

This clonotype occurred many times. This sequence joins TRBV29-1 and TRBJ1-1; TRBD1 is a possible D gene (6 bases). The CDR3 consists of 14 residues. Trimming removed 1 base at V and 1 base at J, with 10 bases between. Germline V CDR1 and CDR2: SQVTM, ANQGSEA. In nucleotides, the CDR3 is TGCAGCGTTGAAGTACAGGGAACGAACACTGAAGCTTTCTTT. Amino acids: CSVEVQGTNTEAFF.

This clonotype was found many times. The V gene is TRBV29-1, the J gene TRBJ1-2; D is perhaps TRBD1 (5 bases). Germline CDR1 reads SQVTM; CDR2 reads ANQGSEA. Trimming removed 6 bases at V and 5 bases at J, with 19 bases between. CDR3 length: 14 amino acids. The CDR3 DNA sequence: TGCAGCGTCGCCGGGACTTTCCTAACATATGGCTACACCTTC. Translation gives CSVAGTFLTYGYTF.

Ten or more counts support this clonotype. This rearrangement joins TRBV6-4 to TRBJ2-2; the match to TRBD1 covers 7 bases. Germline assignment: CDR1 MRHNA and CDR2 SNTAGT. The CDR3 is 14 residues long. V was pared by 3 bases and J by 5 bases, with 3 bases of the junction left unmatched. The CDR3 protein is CASSEKGATGELFF. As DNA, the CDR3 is TGTGCCAGCAGTGAAAAGGGGGCGACCGGGGAGCTGTTTTTT.

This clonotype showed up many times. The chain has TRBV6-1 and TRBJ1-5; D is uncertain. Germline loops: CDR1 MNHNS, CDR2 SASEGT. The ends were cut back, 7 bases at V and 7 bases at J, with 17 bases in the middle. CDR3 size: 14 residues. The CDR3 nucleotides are TGTGCCAGCACCTCCCCGGGAGGGATGCAGCCCCAGCATTTT. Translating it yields CASTSPGGMQPQHF.

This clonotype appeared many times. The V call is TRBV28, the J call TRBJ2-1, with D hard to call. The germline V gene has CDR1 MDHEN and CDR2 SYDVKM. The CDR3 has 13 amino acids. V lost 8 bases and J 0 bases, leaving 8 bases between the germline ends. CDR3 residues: CASSRSSYNEQFF. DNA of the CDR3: TGTGCCAGCTCACGAAGCTCCTACAATGAGCAGTTCTTC.

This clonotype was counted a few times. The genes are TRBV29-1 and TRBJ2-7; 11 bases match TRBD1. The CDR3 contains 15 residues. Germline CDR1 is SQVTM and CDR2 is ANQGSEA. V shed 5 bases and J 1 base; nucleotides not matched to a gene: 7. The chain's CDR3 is CSVSRGTGGSYEQYF. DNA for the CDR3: TGCAGCGTTTCCAGGGGGACAGGGGGTTCCTACGAGCAGTACTTC.

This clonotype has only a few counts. The CDR3 sequence: CASSIYRADYGYTF. The CDR3 coding sequence is TGTGCCAGTAGTATCTACCGGGCCGACTATGGCTACACCTTC. The J gene is TRBJ1-2, the V gene TRBV19; D unresolved. CDR1 and CDR2 (germline): LNHDA, SQIVND (reference sequence). This CDR3 spans 14 amino acids. Trimming stripped 3 bases from V and 3 bases from J, with 11 bases between.

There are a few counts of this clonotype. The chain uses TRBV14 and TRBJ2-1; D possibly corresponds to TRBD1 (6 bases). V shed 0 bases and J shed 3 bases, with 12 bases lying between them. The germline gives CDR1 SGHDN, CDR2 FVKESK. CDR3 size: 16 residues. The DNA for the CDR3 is TGTGCCAGCAGCCAAGATCAAGCAGGGGACTACAATGAGCAGTTCTTC. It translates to CASSQDQAGDYNEQFF.

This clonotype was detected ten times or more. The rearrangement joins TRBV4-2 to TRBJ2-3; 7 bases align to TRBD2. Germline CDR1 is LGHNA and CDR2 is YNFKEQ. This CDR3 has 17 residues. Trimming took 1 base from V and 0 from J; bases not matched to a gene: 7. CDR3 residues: CASSQVWREKSTDTQYF. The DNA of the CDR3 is TGTGCCAGCAGCCAAGTTTGGCGGGAGAAGAGCACAGATACGCAGTATTTT.

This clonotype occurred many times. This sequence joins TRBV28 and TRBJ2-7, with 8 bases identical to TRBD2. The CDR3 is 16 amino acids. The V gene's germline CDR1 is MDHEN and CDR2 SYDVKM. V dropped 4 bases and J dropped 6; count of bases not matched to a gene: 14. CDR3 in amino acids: CASSSPNSGREIEQYF. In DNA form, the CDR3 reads TGTGCCAGCAGTTCCCCTAACTCCGGGAGGGAAATCGAGCAGTACTTC.

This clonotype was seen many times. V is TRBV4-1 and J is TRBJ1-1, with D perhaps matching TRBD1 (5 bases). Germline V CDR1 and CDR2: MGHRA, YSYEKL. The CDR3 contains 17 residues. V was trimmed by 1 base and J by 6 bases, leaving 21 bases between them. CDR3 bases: TGCGCCAGCAGCCAAGGAGCGGGGGTACGCTCGGCCGCTGAAGCTTTCTTT. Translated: CASSQGAGVRSAAEAFF.

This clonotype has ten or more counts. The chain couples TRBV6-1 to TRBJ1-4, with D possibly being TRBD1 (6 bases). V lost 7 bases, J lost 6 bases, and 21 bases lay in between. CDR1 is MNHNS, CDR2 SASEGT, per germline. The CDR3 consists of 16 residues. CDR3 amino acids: CASTDGWGRGDEKLFF. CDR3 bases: TGTGCCAGCACCGACGGGTGGGGCAGGGGTGATGAAAAACTGTTTTTT.

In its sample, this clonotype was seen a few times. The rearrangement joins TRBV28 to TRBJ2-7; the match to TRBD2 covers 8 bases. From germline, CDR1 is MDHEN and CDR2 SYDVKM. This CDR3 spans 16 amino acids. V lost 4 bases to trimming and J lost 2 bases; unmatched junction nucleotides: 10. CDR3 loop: CASSSKRGTNTYEQYF. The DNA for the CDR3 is TGTGCCAGCAGTTCTAAGCGGGGGACCAACACCTACGAGCAGTACTTC. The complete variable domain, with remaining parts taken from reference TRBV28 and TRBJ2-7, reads DVKVTQSSRYLVKRTGEKVFLECVQDMDHENMFWYRQDPGLGLRLIYFSYDVKMKEKGDIPEGYSVSREKKERFSLILESASTNQTSMYLCASSSKRGTNTYEQYFGPGTRLTVT.

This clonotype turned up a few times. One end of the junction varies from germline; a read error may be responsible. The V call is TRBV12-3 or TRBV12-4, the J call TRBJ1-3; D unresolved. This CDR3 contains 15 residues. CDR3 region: CASSSRWASGNTIYF. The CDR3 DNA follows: TGTGCCAGCAGTTCGCGGTGGGCTTCTGGTAACACCATATATTTT.

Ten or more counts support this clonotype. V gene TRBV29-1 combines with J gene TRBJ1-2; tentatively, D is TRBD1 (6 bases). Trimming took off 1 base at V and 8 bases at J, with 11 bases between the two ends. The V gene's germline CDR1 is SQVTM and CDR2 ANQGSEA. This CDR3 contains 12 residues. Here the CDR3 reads CSVEGTAEGYTF. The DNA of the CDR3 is TGCAGCGTTGAAGGGACAGCAGAAGGCTACACCTTC.

In DNA form, the CDR3 reads TGTGCCAGCTCACCTGTGCCCCTAGCGGGAGGAAGTGTGGCAGATACGCAGTATTTT. Protein product: CASSPVPLAGGSVADTQYF. This chain connects TRBV18 to TRBJ2-3, with 11 bases fitting TRBD2. Germline values: CDR1 KGHSH, CDR2 LQKENI. Germline trimming cut 3 bases from V and 4 bases from J; bases unmatched to any gene: 15. This CDR3 comprises 19 residues.

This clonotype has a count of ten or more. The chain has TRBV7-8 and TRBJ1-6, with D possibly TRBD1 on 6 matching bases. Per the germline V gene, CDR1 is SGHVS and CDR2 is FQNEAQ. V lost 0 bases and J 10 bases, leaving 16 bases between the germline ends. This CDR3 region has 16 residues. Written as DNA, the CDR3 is TGTGCCAGCAGCTTAGCCAGGACAGACTTGAAATCACCCCTCCACTTT. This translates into CASSLARTDLKSPLHF.

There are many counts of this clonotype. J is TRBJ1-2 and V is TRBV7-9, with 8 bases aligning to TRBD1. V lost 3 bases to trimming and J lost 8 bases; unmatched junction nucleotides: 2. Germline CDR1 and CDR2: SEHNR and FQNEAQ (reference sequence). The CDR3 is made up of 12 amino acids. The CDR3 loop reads CASSLTGAGYTF. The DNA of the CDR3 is TGTGCCAGCAGCTTGACAGGGGCCGGCTACACCTTC.

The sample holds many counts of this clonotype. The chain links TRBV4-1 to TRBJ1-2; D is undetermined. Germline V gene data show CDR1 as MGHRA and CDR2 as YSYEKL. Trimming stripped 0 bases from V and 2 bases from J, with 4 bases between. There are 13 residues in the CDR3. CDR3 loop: CASSQELNYGYTF. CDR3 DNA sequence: TGCGCCAGCAGCCAAGAACTGAACTATGGCTACACCTTC.

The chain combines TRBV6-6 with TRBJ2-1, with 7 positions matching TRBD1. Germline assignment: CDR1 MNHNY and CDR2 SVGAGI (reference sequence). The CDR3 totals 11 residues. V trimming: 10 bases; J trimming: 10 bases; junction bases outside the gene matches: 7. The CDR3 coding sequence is TGTGCCATAGATTTGGGACAGGAGCAGTTCTTC. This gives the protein CAIDLGQEQFF.

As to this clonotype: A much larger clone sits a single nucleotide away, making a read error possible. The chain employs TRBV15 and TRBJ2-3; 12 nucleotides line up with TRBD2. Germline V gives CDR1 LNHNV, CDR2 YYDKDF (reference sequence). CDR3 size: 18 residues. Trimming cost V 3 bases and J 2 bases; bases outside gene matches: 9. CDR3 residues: CATSSVGGLAGVTDTQYF. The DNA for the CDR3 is TGTGCCACCAGCAGCGTCGGGGGACTAGCGGGCGTCACAGATACGCAGTATTTT.

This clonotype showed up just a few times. CDR3 sequence: CASRGTGISYEQYF. CDR3 DNA sequence: TGTGCCAGCAGGGGTACAGGGATCTCCTACGAGCAGTACTTC. The V gene is TRBV6-1, the J gene TRBJ2-7; perhaps TRBD1 as D (6 bases). The CDR3 runs 14 residues. Germline CDR1 is MNHNS and CDR2 is SASEGT. V was trimmed by 6 bases and J by 0 bases, leaving 12 bases between them.

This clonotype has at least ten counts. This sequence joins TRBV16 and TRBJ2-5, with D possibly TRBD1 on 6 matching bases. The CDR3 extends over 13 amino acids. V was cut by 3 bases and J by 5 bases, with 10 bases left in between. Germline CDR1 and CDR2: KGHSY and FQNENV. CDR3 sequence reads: CASSQSTGETQYF. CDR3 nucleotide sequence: TGTGCCAGCAGCCAGTCTACAGGGGAGACCCAGTACTTC. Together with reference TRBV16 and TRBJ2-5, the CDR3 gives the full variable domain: GEEVAQTPKHLVRGEGQKAKLYCAPIKGHSYVFWYQQVLKNEFKFLISFQNENVFDETGMPKERFSAKCLPNSPCSLEIQATKLEDSAVYFCASSQSTGETQYFGPGTRLLVL.

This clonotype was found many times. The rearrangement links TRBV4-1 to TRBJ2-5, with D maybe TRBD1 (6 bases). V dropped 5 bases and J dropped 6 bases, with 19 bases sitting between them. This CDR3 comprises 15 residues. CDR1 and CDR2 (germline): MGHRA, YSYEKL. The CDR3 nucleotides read TGCGCCAGCAGCTCCGGGACGACAGGTTGGAAGACCCAGTACTTC. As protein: CASSSGTTGWKTQYF.

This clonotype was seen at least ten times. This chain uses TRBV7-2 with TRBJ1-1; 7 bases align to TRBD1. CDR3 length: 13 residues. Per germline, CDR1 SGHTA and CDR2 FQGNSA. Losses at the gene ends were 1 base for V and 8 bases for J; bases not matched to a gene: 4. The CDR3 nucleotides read TGTGCCAGCAGCTTAGAACCGACAGGGGAAGCTTTCTTT. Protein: CASSLEPTGEAFF.

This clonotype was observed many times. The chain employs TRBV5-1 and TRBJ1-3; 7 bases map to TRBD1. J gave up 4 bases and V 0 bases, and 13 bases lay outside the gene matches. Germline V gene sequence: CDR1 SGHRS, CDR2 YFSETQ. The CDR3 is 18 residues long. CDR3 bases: TGCGCCAGCAGCTTGGCCGCGGGGACAGAAAACCTCGGAAACACCATATATTTT. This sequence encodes CASSLAAGTENLGNTIYF.

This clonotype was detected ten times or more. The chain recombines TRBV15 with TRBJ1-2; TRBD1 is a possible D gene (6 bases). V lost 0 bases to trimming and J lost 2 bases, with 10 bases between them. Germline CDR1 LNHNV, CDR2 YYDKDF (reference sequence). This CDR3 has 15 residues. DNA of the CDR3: TGTGCCACCAGCAGAGATCGGGGGGCCAACTATGGCTACACCTTC. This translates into CATSRDRGANYGYTF.